These T cell receptor beta chains were read from a single sample in a study of OX40 agonist ivuxolimab in advanced cancers. The repertoire was sequenced with immunoSEQ multiplex PCR; TCRdb's copy has only in-frame clones and lacks some. The data contain roughly 92,000 clones, almost 90% of them singletons. This specimen was CD4+ or CD8+ T cells sorted from blood, taken in a trial of the OX40 agonist ivuxolimab. The origin of the receptors is an adult with an advanced solid tumor such as melanoma, head and neck, liver or kidney cancer. Both conserved end residues are part of each CDR3. A D gene is named only where the DNA matches it firmly. The listing skips clone size in some rows; elsewhere it reads once, few, many or a size class.

V	J	D	size	DNA	CDR3
TRBV10-2	TRBJ2-1	TRBD1	.	TGCGCCAGCAGGATAGCCGGGACAGGGGCGATTAAGCAGTTCTTC	CASRIAGTGAIKQFF
TRBV19	TRBJ2-7	.	.	TGTGCCAGTAACCGGGGAGAGGACTACGAGCAGTACTTC	CASNRGEDYEQYF
TRBV5-1	TRBJ1-5	.	.	TGCGCCAGCAGCTTGGGGGGAGGGCAGCCCCAGCATTTT	CASSLGGGQPQHF
TRBV10-3	TRBJ1-2	TRBD1	.	TGTGCCATCATTTCAGACAGGGGCGATTTCAGTGGCTACACCTTC	CAIISDRGDFSGYTF
TRBV9	TRBJ2-7	TRBD1	.	TGTGCCAGCAGCGCATACCCCAGGGGGCTCTCGGACGAGCAGTACTTC	CASSAYPRGLSDEQYF
TRBV2	TRBJ1-2	.	once	TGTGCCAGCACTGCCGATAATCTTAACTATGGCTACACCTTC	CASTADNLNYGYTF
TRBV29-1	TRBJ2-7	.	once	TGCAGCGCCGTGACCCGCGGAACGGGCTACGAGCAGTACTTC	CSAVTRGTGYEQYF
TRBV28	TRBJ2-1	TRBD2	.	TGTGCCAGTCTGGGACTAGCGGGAATTAATGAGCAGTTCTTC	CASLGLAGINEQFF
TRBV30	TRBJ1-5	.	.	TGTGCCTGGAGTGCGGGGGTGGGCCAGCCCCAGCATTTT	CAWSAGVGQPQHF
TRBV7-2	TRBJ2-5	.	.	TGTGCCAGCAGCCCATCTAACCATGAACGAGAGACCCAGTACTTC	CASSPSNHERETQYF
TRBV5-1	TRBJ1-5	.	once	TGCGCCAGCAGCTTTGCAGGGGAGAATCAGCCCCAGCATTTT	CASSFAGENQPQHF
TRBV6-5	TRBJ2-7	.	.	TGTGCCAGCAGAAAGGGAAGGGGTCCCTACGAGCAGTACTTC	CASRKGRGPYEQYF
TRBV7-9	TRBJ1-1	.	.	TGTGCCAGCAGCTTAGAGGGGATTTCGAACACTGAAGCTTTCTTT	CASSLEGISNTEAFF
TRBV30	TRBJ2-7	.	.	TGTGCCTGGAGTCGAGACAGTAGCTCCTACGAGCAGTACTTC	CAWSRDSSSYEQYF
TRBV5-8	TRBJ1-2	TRBD1	.	TGTGCCAGCAGCTTGGCTCCGGGACAGGGGTATGGCTACACCTTC	CASSLAPGQGYGYTF
TRBV29-1	TRBJ2-1	.	.	TGCAGCGTTGAATCAGTAGCAAGGGTGTACAATGAGCAGTTCTTC	CSVESVARVYNEQFF
TRBV29-1	TRBJ1-5	.	.	TGCAGCGTCCGACAGGGCAATCAGCCCCAGCATTTT	CSVRQGNQPQHF
TRBV30	TRBJ2-3	.	.	TGTGCCTGGAGCAATGGGGGCACAGATACGCAGTATTTT	CAWSNGGTDTQYF
TRBV4-2	TRBJ1-2	.	.	TGTGCCAGCAGCCAAGCCAACGGGGCAGACTATGGCTACACCTTC	CASSQANGADYGYTF
TRBV28	TRBJ2-5	.	.	TGTGCCAGCAGTTGGGGCGGAGAGACCCAGTACTTC	CASSWGGETQYF
TRBV5-1	TRBJ1-1	.	.	TGCGCCAGCAGCCCGCTGACGGGTGGTACTGAAGCTTTCTTT	CASSPLTGGTEAFF
TRBV29-1	TRBJ1-5	.	.	TGCAGCGTTCTAGGGAATAGCAATCAGCCCCAGCATTTT	CSVLGNSNQPQHF
TRBV6-5	TRBJ2-7	.	.	TGTGCCAGCAGTTACTATGGGGGGGGGCGCGAGCAGTACTTC	CASSYYGGGREQYF
TRBV7-6	TRBJ2-3	.	.	TGTGCCAGCAGCTTAGGTGTCGGATCACACACAGATACGCAGTATTTT	CASSLGVGSHTDTQYF
TRBV6-1	TRBJ2-3	.	.	TGTGCCAGCAGTGGGGCTCCTACTAGCACAGATACGCAGTATTTT	CASSGAPTSTDTQYF
TRBV6-6	TRBJ2-5	.	.	TGTGCCAGCAGTTACACTTTGGAGACCCAGTACTTC	CASSYTLETQYF
TRBV13	TRBJ1-2	TRBD1	.	TGTGCCAGCAGCGTCGCAGACAGGGTCGGTGGCTACACCTTC	CASSVADRVGGYTF
TRBV9	TRBJ1-1	.	.	TGTGCCAGCAGCGTGGCATTGAACACTGAAGCTTTCTTT	CASSVALNTEAFF
TRBV2	TRBJ2-1	.	.	TGTGCCAGCAGGGAATACAATGAGCAGTTCTTC	CASREYNEQFF
TRBV10-3	TRBJ2-1	.	.	TGTGCCATCAGTGTCACAGGTTACAATGAGCAGTTCTTC	CAISVTGYNEQFF
TRBV5-1	TRBJ2-7	.	.	TGCGCCAGCAGCTCCGGGCCATGGGCCCCCTACGAGCAGTACTTC	CASSSGPWAPYEQYF
TRBV11-3	TRBJ2-1	TRBD1	.	TGTGCCAGCACCCCTGAGGTTTCACAGGGGTCCTACAATGAGCAGTTCTTC	CASTPEVSQGSYNEQFF
TRBV6-7	TRBJ2-3	.	.	TGTGCCAGCAGTTACCTAAAGGGGGTGGGAGGGCTCAGAGATACGCAGTATTTT	CASSYLKGVGGLRDTQYF
TRBV6-1	TRBJ2-7	.	.	TGTGCCAGTTCACTAAGCTCCTACGAGCAGTACTTC	CASSLSSYEQYF
TRBV29-1	TRBJ2-7	TRBD1	.	TGCAGCGTAGGGACAGGCTACGAGCAGTACTTC	CSVGTGYEQYF
TRBV27	TRBJ1-1	TRBD1	.	TGTGCCAGCAGTTTATATCGCCTCCCGGGACAGGCCGTGAACACTGAAGCTTTCTTT	CASSLYRLPGQAVNTEAFF
TRBV20-1	TRBJ1-2	.	.	TGCAGTGCTAGAGTGGCCGGCTACACCTTC	CSARVAGYTF
TRBV18	TRBJ1-6	TRBD1	.	TGTGCCAGCACCCGGGACAGCGTGCAAAATTCACCCCTCCACTTT	CASTRDSVQNSPLHF
TRBV10-3	TRBJ2-1	TRBD2	.	TGTGCCATCAGTGGACATAGCGGGAGCGGGTACAATGAGCAGTTCTTC	CAISGHSGSGYNEQFF